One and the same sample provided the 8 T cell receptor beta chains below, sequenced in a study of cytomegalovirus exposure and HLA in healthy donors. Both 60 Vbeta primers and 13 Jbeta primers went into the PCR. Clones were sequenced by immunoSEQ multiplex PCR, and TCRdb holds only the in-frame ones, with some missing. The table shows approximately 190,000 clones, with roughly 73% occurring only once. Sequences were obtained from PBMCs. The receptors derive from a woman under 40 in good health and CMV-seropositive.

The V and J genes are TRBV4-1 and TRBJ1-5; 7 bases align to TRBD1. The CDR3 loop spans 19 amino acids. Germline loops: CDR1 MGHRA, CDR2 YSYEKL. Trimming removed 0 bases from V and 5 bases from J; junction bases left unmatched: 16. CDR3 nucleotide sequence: TGCGCCAGCAGCCAAGATTTCCGGGGGTATGGGACAGATGATCAGCCCCAGCATTTT. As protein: CASSQDFRGYGTDDQPQHF.

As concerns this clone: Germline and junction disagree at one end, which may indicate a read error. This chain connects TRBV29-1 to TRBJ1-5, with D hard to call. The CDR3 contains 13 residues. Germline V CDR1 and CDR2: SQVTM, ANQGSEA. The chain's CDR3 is CSVSPEINPPQHF. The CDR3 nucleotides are TGCAGCGTTTCTCCCGAGATCAATCCGCCCCAGCATTTT.

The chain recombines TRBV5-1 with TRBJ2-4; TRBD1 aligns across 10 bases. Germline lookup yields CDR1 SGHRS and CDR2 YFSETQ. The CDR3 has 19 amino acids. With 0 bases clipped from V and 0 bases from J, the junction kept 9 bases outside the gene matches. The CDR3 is CASSLDLGQGKGAKNIQYF. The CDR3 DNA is TGCGCCAGCAGCTTGGATCTGGGACAGGGGAAAGGAGCCAAAAACATTCAGTACTTC.

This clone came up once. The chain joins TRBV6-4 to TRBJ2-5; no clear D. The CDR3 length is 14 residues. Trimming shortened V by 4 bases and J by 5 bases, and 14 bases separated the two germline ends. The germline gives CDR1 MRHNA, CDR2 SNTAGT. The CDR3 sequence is CASSVTDTAETQYF. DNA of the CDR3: TGTGCCAGCAGTGTGACGGATACAGCTGAGACCCAGTACTTC.

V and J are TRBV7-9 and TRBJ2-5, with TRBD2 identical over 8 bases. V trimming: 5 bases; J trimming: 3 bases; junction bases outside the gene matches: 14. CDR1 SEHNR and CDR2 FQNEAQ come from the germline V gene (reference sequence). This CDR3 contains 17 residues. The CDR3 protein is CASSAKAPGLGKETQYF. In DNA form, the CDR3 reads TGTGCCAGCAGCGCTAAAGCACCGGGACTAGGGAAAGAGACCCAGTACTTC.

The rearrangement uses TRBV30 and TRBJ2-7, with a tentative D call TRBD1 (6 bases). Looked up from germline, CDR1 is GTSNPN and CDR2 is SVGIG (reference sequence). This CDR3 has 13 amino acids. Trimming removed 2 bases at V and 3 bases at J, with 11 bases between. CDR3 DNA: TGTGCCTGGAGTCGGACAGATAACTACGAGCAGTACTTC. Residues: CAWSRTDNYEQYF.

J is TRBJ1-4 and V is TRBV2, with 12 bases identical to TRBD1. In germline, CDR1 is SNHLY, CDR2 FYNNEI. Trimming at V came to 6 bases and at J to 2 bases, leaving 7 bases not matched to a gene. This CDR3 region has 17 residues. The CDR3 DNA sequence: TGTGCCAGCAGCCTCCGGGACAGGGGGCTTACTAATGAAAAACTGTTTTTT. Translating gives CASSLRDRGLTNEKLFF.

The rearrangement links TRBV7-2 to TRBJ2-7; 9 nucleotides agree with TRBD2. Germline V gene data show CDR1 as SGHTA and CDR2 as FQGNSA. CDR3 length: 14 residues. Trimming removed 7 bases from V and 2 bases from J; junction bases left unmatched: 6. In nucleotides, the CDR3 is TGTGCCAGCACCGACGCGGGAGGGCCCTACGAGCAGTACTTC. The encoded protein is CASTDAGGPYEQYF.